This entry lists 25 T cell receptor beta chains sequenced from one sample in a study of T cells in Graves' hyperthyroidism and ophthalmopathy. Researchers took RNA transcripts and amplified the TCR beta CDR3 regions from them. With the HTBI primer set, the TCR CDR3 went through a first round of RT-PCR. TCRdb passed the multiplex PCR reads through MiXCR, listing each CDR3 protein once. The sample yields a few hundred thousand distinct CDR3 sequences, more than 45% seen once. Sequences were obtained from peripheral blood or thyroid tissue (not recorded which). The origin of the receptors is a woman aged 18-35 years with Graves' hyperthyroidism.

In its sample, this clonotype was seen a few times. J is TRBJ1-4 and V is TRBV30; tentatively, D is TRBD1 (6 bases). Germline lookup yields CDR1 GTSNPN and CDR2 SVGIG (reference sequence). The CDR3 contains 10 residues. V was clipped by 8 bases and J by 8 bases, with 9 bases between them. CDR3: CARTGEKLFF. CDR3 coding DNA: TGTGCCAGAACAGGGGAAAAACTGTTTTTT.

This clonotype showed up many times. The chain carries TRBV10-3 and TRBJ1-2; no definite D call. Germline CDR1 ENHRY, CDR2 SYGVKD. V shed 6 bases and J shed 1 base, with 6 bases lying between them. The CDR3 consists of 12 residues. The CDR3 DNA reads TGTGCCATCAGGAGAGATAACTATGGCTACACCTTC. It encodes CAIRRDNYGYTF.

The J gene is TRBJ2-5, the V gene TRBV13; 13 positions match TRBD2. CDR3 size: 17 residues. V was clipped by 0 bases and J by 5 bases; unmatched bases: 6. Germline CDR1 reads PRHDT; CDR2 reads FYEKMQ (reference sequence). CDR3 DNA sequence: TGTGCCAGCAGCTTAGGACTAGCGGGAGGGCCGGGGGAGACCCAGTACTTC. Amino acids: CASSLGLAGGPGETQYF.

As to this clonotype: The junction differs from germline at one of its ends, possibly a read error. The chain combines TRBV12-3 or TRBV12-4 with TRBJ2-5; possibly TRBD1 or TRBD2 for D (5 bases each). The CDR3 extends over 18 amino acids. CDR3 sequence (DNA): TGTGCCAGCAGTTTTGGGGTAATTGGGGGAGTACAAGGAGAGGCCCAGTACTTC. Encoded protein: CASSFGVIGGVQGEAQYF.

This clonotype was detected ten times or more. J is TRBJ1-6 and V is TRBV2; 8 positions match TRBD1. Trimming cost V 6 bases and J 8 bases; bases outside gene matches: 9. CDR3 length: 15 amino acids. Germline CDR1 SNHLY, CDR2 FYNNEI. CDR3 protein: CASRVDRDEDSPLHF. The CDR3 coding sequence is TGTGCCAGCAGAGTGGACAGGGACGAGGATTCACCCCTCCACTTT.

In this sample, this clonotype turned up many times. The genes are TRBV19 and TRBJ2-6; possible D gene TRBD1, 5 bases. With 6 bases removed from V and 4 bases from J, the gap between germline ends came to 13 bases. The germline V gene encodes CDR1 LNHDA and CDR2 SQIVND (reference sequence). The CDR3 has 15 amino acids. The DNA of the CDR3 is TGTGCCAGTAGCGATAGACAGTCCGGGGCCAACGTCCTGACTTTC. Its protein is CASSDRQSGANVLTF.

This clonotype has ten or more counts. The gene calls are TRBV29-1 and TRBJ2-7, with D perhaps TRBD1 (6 bases). V lost 3 bases to trimming and J lost 4 bases, with 10 bases between them. The CDR3 runs 12 residues. Germline V lookup: CDR1 SQVTM, CDR2 ANQGSEA. In DNA form, the CDR3 reads TGCAGCGTTGAGGTCAGGGGTTACGAGCAGTACTTC. Translated, it gives CSVEVRGYEQYF.

This clonotype was counted many times. The chain employs TRBV20-1 and TRBJ2-7, with 8 bases fitting TRBD2. The CDR3 sequence is 13 residues long. V lost 3 bases and J lost 0; bases outside the gene matches: 1. From germline, CDR1 is DFQATT and CDR2 SNEGSKA (reference sequence). CDR3 DNA sequence: TGCAGTGCTAGCGGGAGGGGCTCCTACGAGCAGTACTTC. Amino acid sequence: CSASGRGSYEQYF.

In its sample, this clonotype was seen many times. This CDR3 reads CASSFNPSTGNTIYF. DNA of the CDR3: TGTGCCAGCAGCTTCAACCCAAGCACTGGAAACACCATATATTTT. This rearrangement joins TRBV5-4 to TRBJ1-3; D not resolved. The CDR3 spans 15 residues. The V and J ends lost 2 bases and 2 bases respectively, with 11 bases between them. Germline V CDR1 and CDR2: SGHNT, YYREEE (reference sequence).

This clonotype was picked up many times. The junction differs from germline at one of its ends, possibly a read error. For the CDR3, the DNA is TGTGCCAGTGGGAGTGTGAACACTGGGGAGCTGTTTTTT. Translating it yields CASGSVNTGELFF. The rearrangement links TRBV7-3 to TRBJ2-2; D might be TRBD2 (5 bases). The CDR3 is 13 amino acids. The germline gives CDR1 SGHTA, CDR2 FQGTGA.

The chain employs TRBV29-1 and TRBJ1-2; the match to TRBD1 covers 10 bases. Trimming took 8 bases from V and 2 from J; bases not matched to a gene: 5. The CDR3 is 13 residues long. CDR1 SQVTM and CDR2 ANQGSEA come from the germline V gene. The CDR3 DNA reads TGCAGCCTGGACAGGGGGGCCAACTATGGCTACACCTTC. The encoded protein is CSLDRGANYGYTF. Complete variable domain (other parts from reference TRBV29-1 and TRBJ1-2): SAVISQKPSRDICQRGTSLTIQCQVDSQVTMMFWYRQQPGQSLTLIATANQGSEATYESGFVIDKFPISRPNLTFSTLTVSNMSPEDSSIYLCSLDRGANYGYTFGSGTRLTVV.

This clonotype showed up many times. V usage is TRBV20-1 and J usage is TRBJ1-6; D perhaps matches TRBD1 (6 bases). The ends were cut back, 3 bases at V and 1 base at J, with 25 bases in the middle. CDR1 and CDR2 from the germline V gene are DFQATT and SNEGSKA (reference sequence). The CDR3 totals 20 residues. This CDR3 reads CSASPGHRNPTGSYNSPLHF. For the CDR3, the DNA is TGCAGTGCTAGTCCGGGACACCGAAACCCTACGGGGTCCTATAATTCACCCCTCCACTTT.

The gene calls are TRBV7-6 and TRBJ2-7; no definite D call. V was shortened by 2 bases and J by 4 bases, with 18 bases between the two germline ends. The CDR3 length is 16 residues. Germline CDR1 and CDR2: SGHVS and FNYEAQ. CDR3 coding DNA: TGTGCCAGCAGCTTAATGGGTCCGCCCGAACCTTACGAGCAGTACTTC. This encodes CASSLMGPPEPYEQYF.

The CDR3 protein is CASSITGELYNSPLHF. The CDR3, as DNA: TGTGCCAGCAGCATCACAGGGGAGCTCTATAATTCACCCCTCCACTTT. The chain has TRBV7-2 and TRBJ1-6; 7 positions match TRBD1. V lost 5 bases and J lost 3; bases outside the gene matches: 7. The CDR3 covers 16 residues. The germline V gene has CDR1 SGHTA and CDR2 FQGNSA. Full variable domain (remainder filled in from reference TRBV7-2 and TRBJ1-6): GAGVSQSPSNKVTEKGKDVELRCDPISGHTALYWYRQSLGQGLEFLIYFQGNSAPDKSGLPSDRFSAERTGGSVSTLTIQRTQQEDSAVYLCASSITGELYNSPLHFGNGTRLTVT.

Comment on this clonotype: Because it lacks the conserved phenylalanine or tryptophan at the end, this CDR3 is likely a read error. The chain combines TRBV9 with TRBJ1-1, with TRBD1 matching 7 bases. This CDR3 region has 15 residues. Germline assignment: CDR1 SGDLS and CDR2 YYNGEE. The CDR3 sequence is CASSPWDSVGTEAFL. CDR3 in DNA: TGTGCCAGCAGCCCCTGGGACAGCGTGGGAACTGAGGCTTTCCTT.

CDR3 sequence: CASSPFGDRASRNYGYTF. The CDR3 nucleotides are TGTGCCAGCAGCCCCTTCGGTGACAGGGCGAGCCGGAACTATGGCTACACCTTC. J is TRBJ1-2 and V is TRBV7-9, with TRBD1 identical over 7 bases. The trim removed 5 bases at V and 2 bases at J, leaving 17 bases unmatched. The germline CDR1 and CDR2 sequences are SEHNR and FQNEAQ (reference sequence). CDR3 size: 18 residues.

This clonotype appeared many times. V and J are TRBV12-3 or TRBV12-4 and TRBJ2-5, with 9 positions matching TRBD2. The trim removed 8 bases at V and 5 bases at J, leaving 6 bases unmatched. This CDR3 is built from 13 residues. The DNA of the CDR3 is TGTGCCAGCTTACTCCTAGCGGGGGAGACCCAGTACTTC. Protein product: CASLLLAGETQYF.

For this clonotype: A much larger clone lies a single base off, so this may be a read error. The chain uses TRBV19 and TRBJ2-2; 13 bases match TRBD2. CDR1 LNHDA and CDR2 SQIVND come from the germline V gene (reference sequence). The CDR3 spans 18 residues. CDR3 protein: CASSIKLLAGGHTGELLF. The CDR3 DNA is TGTGCCAGTAGTATAAAATTACTAGCGGGAGGGCACACCGGGGAGCTGCTTTTT.

This clonotype was observed at least ten times. This chain joins TRBV7-9 and TRBJ2-5, with D perhaps matching TRBD2 (6 bases). The CDR3 contains 13 residues. The V end lost 5 bases, the J end lost 7 bases, and 14 bases lay between the germline ends. CDR1 is SEHNR, CDR2 FQNEAQ, per germline (reference sequence). The CDR3 nucleotides are TGTGCCAGCAGCCTGGGACTGGTGGGGACCCAGTACTTC. Its protein is CASSLGLVGTQYF.

This sequence joins TRBV20-1 and TRBJ1-1; a possible D gene is TRBD1 (5 bases). Looked up from germline, CDR1 is DFQATT and CDR2 is SNEGSKA (reference sequence). V was pared by 0 bases and J by 0 bases, with 23 bases between. CDR3 length: 19 residues. The CDR3 DNA is TGCAGTGCTAGAGATGCTGTCGGGAGGGGCGGACACATGAACACTGAAGCTTTCTTT. It codes for CSARDAVGRGGHMNTEAFF.

Concerning this clonotype: Since a much larger clone is just one base distant, this may be a read error. The CDR3 region is CASSSPGSLRETQYF. CDR3 coding DNA: TGTGCCAGCAGCTCACCGGGCTCCCTCAGGGAGACCCAGTACTTC. The chain couples TRBV7-9 to TRBJ2-5; D remains unclear. Germline CDR1 and CDR2: SEHNR and FQNEAQ (reference sequence). This CDR3 is 15 amino acids long. V shed 4 bases and J shed 5 bases, with 17 bases lying between them.

The rearrangement links TRBV7-9 to TRBJ1-2; D is unresolved. CDR3 length: 13 amino acids. The V and J ends lost 5 bases and 4 bases respectively, with 11 bases between them. Per germline, CDR1 SEHNR and CDR2 FQNEAQ (reference sequence). CDR3: CASSLMGGYGYTF. The DNA for the CDR3 is TGTGCCAGCAGCCTAATGGGTGGCTATGGCTACACCTTC.

This clonotype was counted at least ten times. The chain carries TRBV5-1 and TRBJ1-2; D is perhaps TRBD1 (6 bases). Germline CDR1 reads SGHRS; CDR2 reads YFSETQ. The V end lost 0 bases, the J end lost 7 bases, and 13 bases lay between the germline ends. The CDR3 runs 14 residues. Here the CDR3 reads CASSLDEQGFGYTF. CDR3 nucleotide sequence: TGCGCCAGCAGCTTGGACGAACAGGGTTTTGGCTACACCTTC.

The chain joins TRBV10-3 to TRBJ1-1, with 7 bases fitting TRBD1. Germline lookup yields CDR1 ENHRY and CDR2 SYGVKD. The CDR3 covers 14 residues. The trim removed 10 bases at V and 0 bases at J, leaving 8 bases unmatched. CDR3 in amino acids: CATRQGTMNTEAFF. DNA of the CDR3: TGTGCCACGCGACAGGGTACCATGAACACTGAAGCTTTCTTT.

The sample holds many counts of this clonotype. This rearrangement joins TRBV7-8 to TRBJ2-2, with TRBD2 identical over 12 bases. Germline V CDR1 and CDR2: SGHVS, FQNEAQ. The CDR3 has 17 amino acids. V lost 5 bases, J lost 7 bases, and 11 bases stayed unmatched. CDR3 in DNA: TGTGCCAGCAGCCTAAACGGGCTAGCGGGAGGGGTCGGGGAGCTGTTTTTT. Translation: CASSLNGLAGGVGELFF.